The present entry profiles one TCR beta chain with its context. The data derive from a study of blood T cell repertoires in COVID-19. V lost 3 bases, J lost 4 bases, and 4 bases stayed unmatched. Germline-derived CDR1 and CDR2 are WNHNN and SYGVQD (reference sequence). This CDR3 is 15 amino acids long. Measured with immunoSEQ multiplex PCR; TCRdb has only the in-frame clones, and not every one. This table holds around 110,000 clones, approximately 83% found once. The rearrangement links TRBV10-1 to TRBJ2-1; the match to TRBD2 covers 9 bases. The sample was peripheral blood. This TCR came from a woman in her 70s with acute or convalescent COVID-19. CDR3 in amino acids: CASSDGSGGYNEQFF. CDR3 DNA sequence: TGCGCCAGCAGTGATGGTAGCGGGGGTTACAATGAGCAGTTCTTC.